This TCR beta chain is from a study of blood T cell repertoires in COVID-19. Across the whole study: The analysed material was cDNA or gDNA that came from T cells, B-cell-depleted T cells, or PBMCs.

Between the trimmed V and J ends, which lost 5 bases and 5 bases, there was a span of 12 bases. The CDR3 consists of 13 residues. Germline lookup yields CDR1 SGHTA and CDR2 FQGNSA. This clone was counted at least ten times. Authors' processing steps: Reference gene primer amplification in the assay estimated nucleated cell counts. Libraries were prepared by immunoSEQ multiplex PCR; TCRdb keeps only in-frame clonotypes and omits some of them. The DNA was the basis for D and trimming; V, J and clone size are from that table. The table lists some 170,000 clones, roughly 88% of them singletons. Patients of the Seattle cohort, enrolled during active infection, were followed longitudinally.

This chain links TRBV7-2 with TRBJ2-5; D gene uncertain. Sequenced: peripheral blood. The sequence was obtained from a woman aged 40 to 55 with COVID-19, enrolled during active disease. The CDR3 DNA follows: TGTGCCAGCAGCCTCTCCGGCGGTGAGACCCAGTACTTC. Translated, it gives CASSLSGGETQYF.